This TCR beta chain was observed in a study of T cell repertoires in cytomegalovirus infection. This clonotype appeared many times. The antigen remains unidentified. A single record per CDR3 protein comes from TCRdb applying MiXCR to the reads. The sample contains around 230,000 distinct CDR3 sequences, approximately 7% of which appear only once. Per the germline V gene, CDR1 is SGHTA and CDR2 is FQGNSA. The CDR3 totals 12 residues. The V end was cut by 2 bases, the J end by 4 bases, with 6 bases between. Study results and limitations: Ex vivo responses were dominated by HLA-C-restricted CMV-specific TCR beta clonotypes.

The chain joins TRBV7-2 to TRBJ2-7; D not certain. The sequence was collected from a human donor in good health (CMV status not recorded). Some clones in this sample may be carry-over from other donors' samples. What was sequenced was PBMCs. Written as DNA, the CDR3 is TGTGCCAGCAGCTTAAACAGTTACGAGCAGTACTTC. It encodes CASSLNSYEQYF.